The 14 T cell receptor beta chains presented below share a single source sample, sequenced in a study of blood T cell repertoires in COVID-19. Only in-frame clones appear in the TCRdb table, and some are missing; sequencing was by immunoSEQ multiplex PCR. The sample lists about 200,000 clones, approximately 84% occurring once. The sequencing input was peripheral blood. These receptors all stem from an elderly man with acute or convalescent COVID-19.

The chain carries TRBV25-1 and TRBJ2-7, with D maybe TRBD1 (6 bases). From germline, CDR1 is MGHDK and CDR2 SYGVNS. The V end was cut by 7 bases, the J end by 5 bases, with 18 bases between. CDR3 length: 14 amino acids. As DNA, the CDR3 is TGTGCCAGCACTCCGTGGGACACGACGAACGAGCAGTACTTC. Protein sequence: CASTPWDTTNEQYF.

The V call is TRBV18, the J call TRBJ2-7; D possibly corresponds to TRBD1 (5 bases). Trimming stripped 0 bases from V and 1 base from J, with 7 bases between. Germline lookup yields CDR1 KGHSH and CDR2 LQKENI. This CDR3 has 14 residues. Here the CDR3 reads CASSPPAGSYEQYF. The DNA of the CDR3 is TGTGCCAGCTCACCACCCGCAGGGTCCTACGAGCAGTACTTC.

The gene calls are TRBV15 and TRBJ1-4, with a possible D match to TRBD1 (6 bases). The CDR3 is 16 amino acids. V lost 3 bases to trimming and J lost 0 bases, with 11 bases between them. CDR1 and CDR2 (germline): LNHNV, YYDKDF (reference sequence). The CDR3 DNA reads as TGTGCCACCAGCAGGGGAACAGGGTCAACTAATGAAAAACTGTTTTTT. Translated, it gives CATSRGTGSTNEKLFF.

CDR3 in amino acids: CASSYSAGEKPQHF. The CDR3 nucleotides are TGTGCCAGCAGTTACTCAGCAGGCGAGAAGCCCCAGCATTTT. The gene calls are TRBV6-2 or TRBV6-3 and TRBJ1-5; D gene ambiguous. The germline gives CDR1 MNHEY, CDR2 SVGEGT. The V end lost 0 bases, the J end lost 8 bases, and 11 bases lay between the germline ends. This CDR3 is 14 amino acids long.

The gene calls are TRBV19 and TRBJ2-5; a weak D match, TRBD1 (5 bases). V was cut by 5 bases and J by 2 bases, with 12 bases left in between. The length of the CDR3 is 14 residues. CDR1 and CDR2 from the germline V gene are LNHDA and SQIVND (reference sequence). The CDR3 loop is CASSPRSGQETQYF. The CDR3 DNA reads as TGTGCCAGTAGTCCGCGGTCAGGGCAAGAGACCCAGTACTTC.

The chain links TRBV28 to TRBJ1-5, with TRBD1 identical over 7 bases. CDR1 and CDR2 from the germline V gene are MDHEN and SYDVKM. The CDR3 consists of 15 residues. V lost 3 bases and J lost 3; bases outside the gene matches: 5. DNA for the CDR3: TGTGCCAGCAGTTTGCAGGGGGGCCTCAATCAGCCCCAGCATTTT. It is translated as CASSLQGGLNQPQHF.

This clone has just one count. This chain connects TRBV28 to TRBJ2-6; 12 bases fit TRBD1. This CDR3 region has 18 residues. Germline lookup yields CDR1 MDHEN and CDR2 SYDVKM. Trimming cost V 7 bases and J 4 bases; bases outside gene matches: 11. As DNA, the CDR3 is TGTGCCAGCAAAACACCGGGACAGGGGGCGATCGGGGCCAACGTCCTGACTTTC. Its protein product is CASKTPGQGAIGANVLTF.

This clone was picked up a small number of times. The chain carries TRBV24-1 and TRBJ1-6; D is undetermined. Trimming took 4 bases from V and 7 from J, leaving 10 bases between them. Germline V gene lookup returns CDR1 KGHDR and CDR2 SFDVKD. The CDR3 consists of 14 residues. The CDR3: CATSDRGLNSPLHF. The CDR3, as DNA: TGTGCCACCAGTGACCGCGGATTGAATTCACCCCTCCACTTT.

The chain uses TRBV6-5 and TRBJ2-7; TRBD2 is a possible D gene (6 bases). Trimming shortened V by 8 bases and J by 3 bases, and 11 bases separated the two germline ends. Germline V gene lookup returns CDR1 MNHEY and CDR2 SVGAGI. The CDR3 totals 12 residues. CDR3 sequence: CASRSGDYEQYV. CDR3 sequence (DNA): TGTGCCAGCCGGTCGGGGGACTACGAGCAGTACGTC.

The chain couples TRBV28 to TRBJ1-5; D is possibly TRBD1 (6 bases). The ends were cut back, 6 bases at V and 0 bases at J, with 9 bases in the middle. Germline values: CDR1 MDHEN, CDR2 SYDVKM. The CDR3 is made up of 14 amino acids. Here the CDR3 DNA reads TGTGCCAGCAGAGGGGGGGTTAGCAATCAGCCCCAGCATTTT. It translates to CASRGGVSNQPQHF.

The rearrangement uses TRBV7-9 and TRBJ2-7; 12 bases fit TRBD2. The germline gives CDR1 SEHNR, CDR2 FQNEAQ (reference sequence). V gave up 5 bases and J gave up 6 bases; unmatched junction bases: 11. This CDR3 has 16 amino acids. CDR3 residues: CASSRTSGEAHTEQYV. CDR3 coding DNA: TGTGCCAGCAGCAGGACTAGCGGGGAAGCTCACACCGAGCAGTACGTC.

The chain uses TRBV7-2 and TRBJ2-5; 7 positions match TRBD1. This CDR3 spans 15 amino acids. Losses at the gene ends were 4 bases for V and 2 bases for J; bases not matched to a gene: 7. Germline V lookup: CDR1 SGHTA, CDR2 FQGNSA. The CDR3 reads CASSSRARGQETQYF. CDR3 DNA: TGTGCCAGCAGCTCCCGAGCCAGGGGGCAAGAGACCCAGTACTTC.

This clone was recorded a few times. V usage is TRBV6-2 or TRBV6-3 and J usage is TRBJ2-1; D call uncertain. This CDR3 comprises 15 residues. The germline gives CDR1 MNHEY, CDR2 SVGEGT. V lost 6 bases and J 3 bases, leaving 15 bases between the germline ends. The DNA for the CDR3 is TGTGCCAGCAGCTCACCCGACACCTTCTACAATGAGCAGTTCTTC. It codes for CASSSPDTFYNEQFF.

V usage is TRBV6-5 and J usage is TRBJ2-4; weak D call: TRBD1 (6 bases). Trimming cost V 6 bases and J 2 bases, with 14 bases left between them. The CDR3 extends over 15 amino acids. Germline V gene lookup returns CDR1 MNHEY and CDR2 SVGAGI. The CDR3 DNA follows: TGTGCCAGCAGAGGAAACAGGGAGTCCAAAAACATTCAGTACTTC. This encodes CASRGNRESKNIQYF.